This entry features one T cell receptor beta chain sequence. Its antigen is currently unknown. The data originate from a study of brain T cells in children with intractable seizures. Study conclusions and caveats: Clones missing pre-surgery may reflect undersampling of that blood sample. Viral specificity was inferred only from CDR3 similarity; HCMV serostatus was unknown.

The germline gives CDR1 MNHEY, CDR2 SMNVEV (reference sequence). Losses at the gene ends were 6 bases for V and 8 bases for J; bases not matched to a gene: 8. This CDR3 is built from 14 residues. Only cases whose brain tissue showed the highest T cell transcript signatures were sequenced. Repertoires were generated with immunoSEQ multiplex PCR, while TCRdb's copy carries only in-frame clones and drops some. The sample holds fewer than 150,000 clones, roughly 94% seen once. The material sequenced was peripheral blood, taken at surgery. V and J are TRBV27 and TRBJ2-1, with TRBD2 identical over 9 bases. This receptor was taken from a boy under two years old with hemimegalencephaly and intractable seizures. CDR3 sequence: CASRGGRAGYEQFF. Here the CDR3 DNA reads TGTGCCAGCAGAGGCGGGAGGGCCGGTTATGAGCAGTTCTTC.